This TCR beta chain was identified during a study of shared clonotypes between healthy human individuals. The CDR3 is made up of 14 amino acids. Germline values: CDR1 MNHNS, CDR2 SASEGT. With V trimmed by 6 bases and J by 4 bases, 6 bases remained unmatched. Produced via immunoSEQ multiplex PCR; TCRdb's table is partial and in-frame only. The table lists a few million clones, nearly 97% of them singletons. The sequencing input was naive CD4+ T cells sorted from blood. Subset of the sample: CD45RA+ positively selected. The receptor's source is a man between 18 and 35 years old in good health. The V gene is TRBV6-1, the J gene TRBJ2-7; 10 bases are a match to TRBD1. This CDR3 is CASSQGQGIYEQYF. CDR3 bases: TGTGCCAGCAGCCAGGGACAGGGGATATACGAGCAGTACTTC.